This entry lists 17 T cell receptor beta chains sequenced from one sample in a study of T cells after yellow fever vaccination. TCRdb re-analysed the 5' RACE reads in MiXCR, keeping a single row per CDR3 protein. The table records under 300,000 distinct CDR3 sequences, about 7% of them present only once. The material sequenced was CD4+ T cells sorted from PBMCs, taken 15 days after the yellow fever booster vaccination. These receptors were obtained from a man aged 25 to 45 who received the YFV17D yellow fever vaccine.

This chain joins TRBV30 and TRBJ2-1, with a weak D call TRBD1 (6 bases). Trimming cost V 1 base and J 4 bases, with 8 bases left between them. Germline CDR1 reads GTSNPN; CDR2 reads SVGIG (reference sequence). The CDR3 consists of 13 residues. CDR3 protein: CAWSEDSYNEQFF. The CDR3 nucleotides read TGTGCCTGGAGTGAGGACAGTTACAATGAGCAGTTCTTC.

This clonotype was found many times. The chain joins TRBV4-2 to TRBJ2-1; D is unclear. This CDR3 spans 15 amino acids. V lost 3 bases and J 2 bases, leaving 11 bases between the germline ends. The germline CDR1 and CDR2 sequences are LGHNA and YNFKEQ. The CDR3, as DNA: TGTGCCAGCAGCCAGTCACTGGAACCCTACAATGAGCAGTTCTTC. It encodes CASSQSLEPYNEQFF.

With regard to this clonotype: Just one base apart from a much larger clone, this may be a read error. The chain recombines TRBV5-1 with TRBJ2-3, with 10 bases matching TRBD2. The CDR3 is 15 amino acids. Trimming cost V 6 bases and J 1 base; bases outside gene matches: 5. The germline gives CDR1 SGHRS, CDR2 YFSETQ. The chain's CDR3 is CASIPAGGRTDTQYF. CDR3 in DNA: TGCGCCAGCATCCCAGCGGGAGGGCGCACAGATACGCAGTATTTT.

V is TRBV29-1 and J is TRBJ2-7; weak D call: TRBD1 (5 bases). The V gene's germline CDR1 is SQVTM and CDR2 ANQGSEA. V lost 4 bases and J 6 bases, leaving 13 bases between the germline ends. The CDR3 totals 12 residues. The CDR3 bases are TGCAGCGTTGGCCTAACAGGTGGCGAGCAGTACTTC. The encoded protein is CSVGLTGGEQYF.

There are many counts of this clonotype. The V call is TRBV29-1, the J call TRBJ1-2; the match to TRBD1 covers 7 bases. Germline-derived CDR1 and CDR2 are SQVTM and ANQGSEA. This CDR3 has 14 residues. The V segment lost 4 bases and the J segment 1 base; nucleotides outside the gene matches: 6. CDR3 loop: CSVGAGGNNYGYTF. The CDR3 bases are TGCAGCGTTGGAGCAGGGGGGAATAACTATGGCTACACCTTC.

This clonotype was seen a handful of times. V is TRBV12-3 or TRBV12-4 and J is TRBJ1-2; the D gene is possibly TRBD1 (5 bases). Deletions cut 5 bases from V and 5 bases from J, with 15 bases between. The CDR3 covers 14 residues. The CDR3 reads CASSRRDATYGYTF. The CDR3 coding sequence is TGTGCCAGCAGTCGCCGGGACGCCACTTATGGCTACACCTTC.

At least ten counts were recorded for this clonotype. The chain couples TRBV10-3 to TRBJ2-2; a possible D gene is TRBD1 (6 bases). The germline CDR1 and CDR2 sequences are ENHRY and SYGVKD. The V end was cut by 3 bases, the J end by 2 bases, with 19 bases between. The CDR3 has 18 residues. CDR3 coding DNA: TGTGCCATCAGTGATCGGTCCCCTAGGACAGTTAACACCGGGGAGCTGTTTTTT. This encodes CAISDRSPRTVNTGELFF.

This sequence joins TRBV20-1 and TRBJ2-5, with 11 bases lining up with TRBD2. J lost 6 bases, V lost 3 bases, and 15 bases had no gene match. This CDR3 has 17 residues. CDR1 is DFQATT, CDR2 SNEGSKA, per germline (reference sequence). CDR3 residues: CSASSLAGGPIRKTQYF. In DNA, the CDR3 is TGCAGTGCTAGCTCTCTAGCGGGAGGCCCAATCCGCAAGACCCAGTACTTC.

This clonotype has a count of ten or more. The rearrangement uses TRBV5-1 and TRBJ2-2; 8 bases line up with TRBD1. The V gene's germline CDR1 is SGHRS and CDR2 YFSETQ. The CDR3 sequence is 15 residues long. J lost 5 bases, V lost 5 bases, and 8 bases had no gene match. The CDR3 loop reads CASRLIQGATGELFF. CDR3 nucleotides: TGCGCCAGCAGATTGATTCAGGGGGCAACCGGGGAGCTGTTTTTT.

The CDR3 nucleotides are TGCGCCAGATCGACAGGGGCCTTTGGCAATCAGCCCCAGCATTTT. Protein sequence: CARSTGAFGNQPQHF. The rearrangement joins TRBV5-1 to TRBJ1-5; 8 nucleotides line up with TRBD1. Germline-derived CDR1 and CDR2 are SGHRS and YFSETQ. The CDR3 length is 15 residues. The J segment lost 2 bases and the V segment lost 8 bases, leaving 9 bases of the junction unmatched.

At least ten counts were recorded for this clonotype. The V gene is TRBV7-9, the J gene TRBJ2-3; D is perhaps TRBD2 (6 bases). There are 16 residues in the CDR3. The V end lost 3 bases, the J end lost 5 bases, and 18 bases lay between the germline ends. Germline V gives CDR1 SEHNR, CDR2 FQNEAQ (reference sequence). CDR3 loop: CASSLRRAGRGDTQYF. The DNA of the CDR3 is TGTGCCAGCAGCTTGAGACGGGCGGGAAGGGGAGATACGCAGTATTTT.

This clonotype was detected ten times or more. The chain employs TRBV5-5 and TRBJ2-3; the match to TRBD1 covers 7 bases. The germline gives CDR1 SGHKS, CDR2 YYEKEE (reference sequence). Losses at the gene ends were 3 bases for V and 1 base for J; bases not matched to a gene: 5. The CDR3 covers 15 residues. CDR3 sequence: CASSSSGTGTDTQYF. In DNA form, the CDR3 reads TGTGCCAGCAGCTCATCCGGGACAGGCACAGATACGCAGTATTTT. Supplemented by reference TRBV5-5 and TRBJ2-3, the full variable domain reads DAGVTQSPTHLIKTRGQQVTLRCSPISGHKSVSWYQQVLGQGPQFIFQYYEKEERGRGNFPDRFSARQFPNYSSELNVNALLLGDSALYLCASSSSGTGTDTQYFGPGTRLTVL.

This sequence joins TRBV14 and TRBJ2-1, with 8 nucleotides matching TRBD2. V gave up 4 bases and J gave up 6 bases; unmatched junction bases: 8. Germline values: CDR1 SGHDN, CDR2 FVKESK. The CDR3 contains 15 residues. CDR3 in DNA: TGTGCCAGCAGCCTAAGCGGGAGTGGTTCCAATGAGCAGTTCTTC. This encodes CASSLSGSGSNEQFF.

Only a few counts were recorded for this clonotype. J is TRBJ1-5 and V is TRBV20-1; TRBD1 matches 8 bases. This CDR3 comprises 13 residues. J gave up 10 bases and V 6 bases, and 11 bases lay outside the gene matches. The germline V gene has CDR1 DFQATT and CDR2 SNEGSKA (reference sequence). CDR3 in DNA: TGCAGTGCCAACGGACAGGGCTTTGGTCCCCAGCATTTT. Its protein is CSANGQGFGPQHF.

In its sample, this clonotype was seen many times. V and J are TRBV20-1 and TRBJ2-3; 8 nucleotides line up with TRBD1. The ends lost 6 bases at V and 0 bases at J; junction bases unmatched: 5. The germline V gene encodes CDR1 DFQATT and CDR2 SNEGSKA (reference sequence). The CDR3 contains 14 residues. CDR3 coding DNA: TGCAGTGCCGGACAGGGACCTAGCACAGATACGCAGTATTTT. Translated: CSAGQGPSTDTQYF.

This clonotype was seen many times. The DNA for the CDR3 is TGTGCCAGCAGTTTCTTTGCGGGAGAGGAGCAGTACTTC. It yields the protein CASSFFAGEEQYF. The rearrangement links TRBV12-3 or TRBV12-4 to TRBJ2-7; TRBD2 matches 7 bases. This CDR3 contains 13 residues. V was pared by 3 bases and J by 7 bases, with 6 bases of the junction left unmatched.

This clonotype has ten or more counts. The chain joins TRBV4-3 to TRBJ2-1; D is possibly TRBD1 or TRBD2 (5 bases each). The germline V and J ends were trimmed by 0 bases and 9 bases, with 12 bases remaining between them. Germline V CDR1 and CDR2: LGHNA, YSLEER. The CDR3 contains 14 residues. DNA of the CDR3: TGCGCCAGCAGCCAAGATCGGGGCCGTGGTGAGCAGTTCTTC. Translation gives CASSQDRGRGEQFF.